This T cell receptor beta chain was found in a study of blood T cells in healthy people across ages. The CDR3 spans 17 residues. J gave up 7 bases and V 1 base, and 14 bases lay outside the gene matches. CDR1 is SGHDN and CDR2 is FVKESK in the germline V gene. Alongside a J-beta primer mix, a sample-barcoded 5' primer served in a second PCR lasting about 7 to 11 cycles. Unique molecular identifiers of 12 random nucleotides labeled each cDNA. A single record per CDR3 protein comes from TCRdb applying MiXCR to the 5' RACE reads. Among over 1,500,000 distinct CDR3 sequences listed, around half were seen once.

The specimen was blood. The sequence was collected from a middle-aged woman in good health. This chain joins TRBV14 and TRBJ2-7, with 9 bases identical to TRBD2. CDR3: CASSQGASGGYVNEQYF. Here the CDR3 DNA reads TGTGCCAGCAGCCAAGGCGCCAGCGGGGGGTATGTAAATGAGCAGTACTTC.